The 25 T cell receptor beta chains presented below share a single source sample, sequenced in a study of T cells in localized non-small cell lung cancer. The table came from immunoSEQ multiplex PCR; TCRdb's copy has only in-frame clones and leaves some out. Among some 52,000 clones listed, about nine tenths were seen once. The source material was peripheral blood, sampled before any cancer treatment. These receptors were taken from a male donor older than 55 with stage III squamous cell lung carcinoma.

V usage is TRBV14 and J usage is TRBJ2-5, with 7 positions matching TRBD2. The CDR3 loop spans 16 amino acids. In germline, CDR1 is SGHDN, CDR2 FVKESK. Germline trimming cut 5 bases from V and 5 bases from J; bases unmatched to any gene: 14. CDR3 in amino acids: CASSEAAGYAGETQYF. The CDR3 nucleotides are TGTGCCAGCAGCGAAGCAGCGGGGTATGCGGGGGAGACCCAGTACTTC.

The rearrangement uses TRBV19 and TRBJ1-2; D gene unclear. V was pared by 5 bases and J by 2 bases, with 21 bases between. This CDR3 comprises 17 residues. CDR1 and CDR2 from the germline V gene are LNHDA and SQIVND (reference sequence). CDR3 sequence (DNA): TGTGCCAGTAGTTCTTCAAAACGGGCCTCACTCAACTATGGCTACACCTTC. Encoded protein: CASSSSKRASLNYGYTF. The full variable domain, in which reference TRBV19 and TRBJ1-2 provide the parts outside the CDR3, is DGGITQSPKYLFRKEGQNVTLSCEQNLNHDAMYWYRQDPGQGLRLIYYSQIVNDFQKGDIAEGYSVSREKKESFPLTVTSAQKNPTAFYLCASSSSKRASLNYGYTFGSGTRLTVV.

This clone has only one observation. V usage is TRBV5-4 and J usage is TRBJ2-5, with a weak D call TRBD1 (6 bases). V shed 4 bases and J shed 2 bases, with 15 bases lying between them. The CDR3 has 15 amino acids. Looked up from germline, CDR1 is SGHNT and CDR2 is YYREEE (reference sequence). This chain's CDR3 is CASSPNREIQETQYF. CDR3 sequence (DNA): TGTGCCAGCAGCCCCAACAGGGAGATACAAGAGACCCAGTACTTC.

V and J are TRBV6-4 and TRBJ1-2, with no clear D. Germline V gene data show CDR1 as MRHNA and CDR2 as SNTAGT. The CDR3 extends over 13 amino acids. Trimming left V 0 bases short and J 4 bases short, with 6 bases between. The CDR3 DNA reads as TGTGCCAGCAGTGACTCGAACAGCTATGGCTACACCTTC. Its translation: CASSDSNSYGYTF.

The V call is TRBV19, the J call TRBJ2-4, with 7 bases matching TRBD1. Germline assignment: CDR1 LNHDA and CDR2 SQIVND (reference sequence). CDR3 length: 13 amino acids. Trimming took 8 bases from V and 9 from J; bases not matched to a gene: 10. The DNA for the CDR3 is TGTGCCAGTTCCGGGACAGTTTTGGCCATTCAGTACTTC. Protein sequence: CASSGTVLAIQYF.

CDR3 nucleotide sequence: TGCGCCAGCATACAGGTGAACTATGGCTACACCTTC. It yields the protein CASIQVNYGYTF. The V gene is TRBV10-1, the J gene TRBJ1-2; D might be TRBD1 (5 bases). Deletions cut 7 bases from V and 2 bases from J, with 8 bases between. Germline lookup yields CDR1 WNHNN and CDR2 SYGVQD (reference sequence). The CDR3 loop spans 12 amino acids.

The chain couples TRBV5-4 to TRBJ2-1; D may match TRBD1 or TRBD2 (5 bases each). Germline V gives CDR1 SGHNT, CDR2 YYREEE (reference sequence). The V end lost 0 bases, the J end lost 1 base, and 14 bases lay between the germline ends. There are 17 residues in the CDR3. The CDR3 DNA sequence: TGTGCCAGCAGCTTGGGTGAGGGGCTAATTTCCTACAATGAGCAGTTCTTC. Its translation: CASSLGEGLISYNEQFF.

This chain links TRBV7-3 with TRBJ2-2; D not resolved. The CDR3 covers 12 residues. The germline V gene encodes CDR1 SGHTA and CDR2 FQGTGA. Deletions cut 5 bases from V and 4 bases from J, with 5 bases between. CDR3 amino acids: CASSPSTGELFF. In nucleotides, the CDR3 is TGTGCCAGCAGCCCGAGCACCGGGGAGCTGTTTTTT.

The sample holds one count of this clone. The rearrangement links TRBV5-1 to TRBJ1-1; a possible D gene is TRBD1 (6 bases). There are 15 residues in the CDR3. V was pared by 0 bases and J by 2 bases, with 11 bases between. Germline values: CDR1 SGHRS, CDR2 YFSETQ. DNA for the CDR3: TGCGCCAGCAGCTTGGCGGGGGCAGCAAACACTGAAGCTTTCTTT. Encoded protein: CASSLAGAANTEAFF. The whole variable domain, filled in from reference TRBV5-1 and TRBJ1-1, reads KAGVTQTPRYLIKTRGQQVTLSCSPISGHRSVSWYQQTPGQGLQFLFEYFSETQRNKGNFPGRFSGRQFSNSRSEMNVSTLELGDSALYLCASSLAGAANTEAFFGQGTRLTVV.

The chain uses TRBV5-5 and TRBJ2-7; TRBD1 agrees at 8 bases. The J segment lost 2 bases and the V segment lost 4 bases, leaving 5 bases of the junction unmatched. The CDR3 is 14 residues long. Germline CDR1 is SGHKS and CDR2 is YYEKEE (reference sequence). This chain's CDR3 is CASSLGTGPYEQYF. The CDR3 DNA reads as TGTGCCAGCAGCCTGGGGACAGGTCCCTACGAGCAGTACTTC.

The chain uses TRBV20-1 and TRBJ2-3; D ambiguous. CDR3 length: 11 amino acids. V was pared by 6 bases and J by 6 bases, with 10 bases between. CDR1 is DFQATT, CDR2 SNEGSKA, per germline (reference sequence). As DNA, the CDR3 is TGCAGTGCACGATCGGATGATACGCAGTATTTT. Amino acid sequence: CSARSDDTQYF.

The chain joins TRBV10-3 to TRBJ1-3; unclear D gene. Trimming took off 7 bases at V and 0 bases at J, with 16 bases between the two ends. Germline V gene data show CDR1 as ENHRY and CDR2 as SYGVKD. CDR3 length: 16 amino acids. In DNA form, the CDR3 reads TGTGCCATCAATTCTGGCCCCGCGAGCTCTGGAAACACCATATATTTT. As protein: CAINSGPASSGNTIYF.

The V call is TRBV5-1, the J call TRBJ2-5; no firm D call. The V gene's germline CDR1 is SGHRS and CDR2 YFSETQ. Trimming left V 2 bases short and J 0 bases short, with 8 bases between. The CDR3 covers 14 residues. CDR3 in amino acids: CASSLGENQETQYF. The CDR3 nucleotides read TGCGCCAGCAGCTTAGGTGAGAACCAAGAGACCCAGTACTTC.

This clone is deemed medium-sized. This chain joins TRBV7-6 and TRBJ2-7; TRBD2 matches 7 bases. Germline V CDR1 and CDR2: SGHVS, FNYEAQ. J gave up 0 bases and V 2 bases, and 7 bases lay outside the gene matches. The CDR3 has 16 residues. This CDR3 is CASSLIRGDRSYEQYF. Written as DNA, the CDR3 is TGTGCCAGCAGCTTAATCCGGGGGGACCGCTCCTACGAGCAGTACTTC.

The chain is built from TRBV6-4 and TRBJ2-6, with D perhaps matching TRBD1 or TRBD2 (5 bases each). The CDR3 spans 17 residues. Germline V gives CDR1 MRHNA, CDR2 SNTAGT. Trimming shortened V by 2 bases and J by 1 base, and 12 bases separated the two germline ends. In DNA form, the CDR3 reads TGTGCCAGCAGTGACGAGGGGCGCGGGTCTGGGGCCAACGTCCTGACTTTC. Protein: CASSDEGRGSGANVLTF.

The chain carries TRBV5-1 and TRBJ2-2; D remains ambiguous. Germline V gene data show CDR1 as SGHRS and CDR2 as YFSETQ. The V end was cut by 2 bases, the J end by 4 bases, with 12 bases between. The CDR3 covers 15 residues. As DNA, the CDR3 is TGCGCCAGCAGCTTAGAGAGCCTTGGCACCGGGGAGCTGTTTTTT. The encoded protein is CASSLESLGTGELFF.

This clone has only a few counts. CDR3 DNA sequence: TGTGCCAGCAGCTTATATCGCACCGGGGAGCTGTTTTTT. Its translation: CASSLYRTGELFF. The V and J genes are TRBV7-7 and TRBJ2-2; D is undetermined. Germline CDR1 is SSHAT and CDR2 is FNYEAQ (reference sequence). The CDR3 spans 13 residues. V lost 2 bases, J lost 4 bases, and 5 bases lay in between.

This clone has only one observation. The chain has TRBV7-2 and TRBJ2-2, with D possibly TRBD1 on 6 matching bases. Trimming took off 8 bases at V and 1 base at J, with 17 bases between the two ends. Germline values: CDR1 SGHTA, CDR2 FQGNSA. This CDR3 is built from 16 residues. CDR3 DNA sequence: TGTGCCAGCTTAGGGACCGGGACACTGAACACCGGGGAGCTGTTTTTT. This codes for CASLGTGTLNTGELFF.

The chain recombines TRBV15 with TRBJ1-1, with 9 bases lining up with TRBD1. This CDR3 region has 17 residues. CDR1 is LNHNV, CDR2 YYDKDF, per germline (reference sequence). The V segment lost 2 bases and the J segment 2 bases; nucleotides outside the gene matches: 9. CDR3 loop: CATSRTLGQGGNTEAFF. CDR3 in DNA: TGTGCCACCAGCAGAACCTTGGGACAGGGAGGAAACACTGAAGCTTTCTTT.

The rearrangement uses TRBV7-8 and TRBJ2-1, with TRBD1 matching 9 bases. The CDR3 extends over 17 amino acids. Germline V gene data show CDR1 as SGHVS and CDR2 as FQNEAQ. V was clipped by 4 bases and J by 3 bases; unmatched bases: 10. In DNA form, the CDR3 reads TGTGCCAGCAGCTCACCAAGACCGGGACAGGGCTACAATGAGCAGTTCTTC. This codes for CASSSPRPGQGYNEQFF.

The chain uses TRBV5-1 and TRBJ1-2; 8 bases agree with TRBD1. This CDR3 region has 13 residues. Looked up from germline, CDR1 is SGHRS and CDR2 is YFSETQ. The V gene end was trimmed by 5 bases and the J gene end by 8 bases; junction bases not matched to a gene: 8. The CDR3 nucleotides read TGCGCCAGCAGTTCACAGGGGGATAGCGGCTACACCTTC. Its protein product is CASSSQGDSGYTF.

This chain joins TRBV5-1 and TRBJ2-5, with D possibly being TRBD2 (5 bases). The germline gives CDR1 SGHRS, CDR2 YFSETQ. The CDR3 length is 14 residues. Trimming cost V 3 bases and J 3 bases, with 12 bases left between them. Here the CDR3 reads CASSSTGLEETQYF. The CDR3 DNA sequence: TGCGCCAGCAGCTCCACCGGACTTGAAGAGACCCAGTACTTC. The full variable domain, in which reference TRBV5-1 and TRBJ2-5 provide the parts outside the CDR3, is KAGVTQTPRYLIKTRGQQVTLSCSPISGHRSVSWYQQTPGQGLQFLFEYFSETQRNKGNFPGRFSGRQFSNSRSEMNVSTLELGDSALYLCASSSTGLEETQYFGPGTRLLVL.

V and J are TRBV18 and TRBJ2-7, with 10 bases aligning to TRBD2. CDR3 length equals 15 residues. Germline loops: CDR1 KGHSH, CDR2 LQKENI. V dropped 6 bases and J dropped 3; count of bases not matched to a gene: 8. The CDR3 protein is CASSPSGGQNYEQYF. The DNA for the CDR3 is TGTGCCAGCTCTCCTAGCGGGGGCCAGAACTACGAGCAGTACTTC.

This chain links TRBV19 with TRBJ2-2, with D unclear. Germline-derived CDR1 and CDR2 are LNHDA and SQIVND (reference sequence). V lost 0 bases and J lost 5, with 7 bases in between. This CDR3 is built from 14 residues. The CDR3 DNA reads as TGTGCCAGTAGTATAGACAGGATGACCGGGGAGCTGTTTTTT. This gives the protein CASSIDRMTGELFF.

The chain joins TRBV7-8 to TRBJ2-7, with 8 bases lining up with TRBD2. Per germline, CDR1 SGHVS and CDR2 FQNEAQ. There are 13 residues in the CDR3. Unmatched junction bases numbered 5, after V lost 5 bases and J lost 5 bases. DNA of the CDR3: TGTGCCAGCAGCGTCGGACTAGCTAACGAGCAGTACTTC. Translation: CASSVGLANEQYF.